These 12 T cell receptor beta chains originate from one sample sequenced in a study of cytomegalovirus exposure and HLA in healthy donors. A multiplex PCR was run with 60 Vbeta primers and 13 Jbeta primers. The data were produced by immunoSEQ multiplex PCR, yet TCRdb's version contains in-frame clones alone and is incomplete. Here the sample spans roughly 250,000 clones, around 66% being singletons. Sequencing used PBMCs. These receptors all stem from a female donor in good health and CMV-seronegative.

The chain combines TRBV2 with TRBJ2-5; 11 nucleotides match TRBD1. The better agreement between TRBJ2-7 and the DNA end casts doubt on the J call. This CDR3 region has 15 residues. Looked up from germline, CDR1 is SNHLY and CDR2 is FYNNEI. The CDR3 spells CASSAGTGGVYEQYF. In nucleotides, the CDR3 is TGTGCCAGCAGTGCCGGGACAGGGGGAGTCTACGAGCAGTACTTC.

The CDR3 region is CASSLAGEAFF. The CDR3 DNA reads as TGTGCCAGCAGTTTGGCAGGTGAAGCTTTCTTT. This chain joins TRBV28 and TRBJ1-1; D gene ambiguous. This CDR3 region has 11 residues. CDR1 and CDR2 from the germline V gene are MDHEN and SYDVKM. V was shortened by 3 bases and J by 7 bases, with 6 bases between the two germline ends.

The chain has TRBV21-1 and TRBJ2-7; the table's D gene call, TRBD2, was not cross checked with the DNA. TRBV21-1 is a documented pseudogene. This CDR3 comprises 14 residues. The CDR3: CASSPGTSYCEQYF. CDR3 nucleotides: TGTGCCAGCAGTCCCGGGACTAGCTACTGCGAGCAGTACTTC.

The CDR3 DNA sequence: TGCGCCAGCAGCTTGGGACAGGATGGCTACACCTTC. Translating it yields CASSLGQDGYTF. The chain combines TRBV5-1 with TRBJ1-2, with a tentative D call TRBD1 (6 bases). The CDR3 loop spans 12 amino acids. Trimming pared 0 bases from V and 6 bases from J, leaving 6 bases between. The germline V gene has CDR1 SGHRS and CDR2 YFSETQ.

The chain couples TRBV7-3 to TRBJ2-7; 8 nucleotides agree with TRBD1. From germline, CDR1 is SGHTA and CDR2 FQGTGA. The CDR3 extends over 15 amino acids. V trimming: 1 base; J trimming: 2 bases; junction bases outside the gene matches: 4. The CDR3 DNA follows: TGTGCCAGCAGCTTAAGCAGGGGGCCAACCTACGAGCAGTACTTC. Its translation is CASSLSRGPTYEQYF.

The rearrangement uses TRBV11-3 and TRBJ2-1; D call uncertain. The CDR3 covers 13 residues. Germline V gives CDR1 SGHNT, CDR2 YENEEA. V was pared by 1 base and J by 4 bases, with 5 bases between. The CDR3 DNA reads TGTGCCAGCAGCTTAGCTAGGTACAATGAGCAGTTCTTC. Residues: CASSLARYNEQFF.

This chain uses TRBV25-1 with TRBJ1-1; 8 bases are shared with TRBD1. Unmatched junction bases numbered 10, after V lost 6 bases and J lost 10 bases. The CDR3 runs to 13 residues. Germline-derived CDR1 and CDR2 are MGHDK and SYGVNS. In DNA, the CDR3 is TGTGCCAGCAGGGGGACAGGACCTTTGTTAGCTTTCTTT. Its protein is CASRGTGPLLAFF.

The chain carries TRBV6-4 and TRBJ2-5; tentative D call: TRBD2 (6 bases). V lost 6 bases, J lost 5 bases, and 19 bases lay in between. Germline assignment: CDR1 MRHNA and CDR2 SNTAGT. The CDR3 totals 15 residues. In DNA form, the CDR3 reads TGTGCCAGCAGCCCCTCCCCCGGGAGTGTGGAGACCCAGTACTTC. Translated, it gives CASSPSPGSVETQYF.

The rearrangement joins TRBV27 to TRBJ2-7; no firm D call. CDR3 length equals 13 residues. The germline gives CDR1 MNHEY, CDR2 SMNVEV (reference sequence). V was shortened by 5 bases and J by 0 bases, with 8 bases between the two germline ends. CDR3 sequence reads: CASSLPSSYEQYF. CDR3 sequence (DNA): TGTGCCAGCAGTCTCCCGAGCTCCTACGAGCAGTACTTC.

In its sample, this clone was seen a few times. The rearrangement joins TRBV7-6 to TRBJ1-2, with 8 bases that match TRBD1. The trim removed 4 bases at V and 1 base at J, leaving 11 bases unmatched. Germline values: CDR1 SGHVS, CDR2 FNYEAQ. The CDR3 extends over 17 amino acids. CDR3 DNA sequence: TGTGCCAGCAGCTCTAGCTTCCGGGACAGGAATAACTATGGCTACACCTTC. Protein product: CASSSSFRDRNNYGYTF. Based on the CDR3 plus reference TRBV7-6 and TRBJ1-2, the full variable domain is GAGVSQSPRYKVTKRGQDVALRCDPISGHVSLYWYRQALGQGPEFLTYFNYEAQQDKSGLPNDRFSAERPEGSISTLTIQRTEQRDSAMYRCASSSSFRDRNNYGYTFGSGTRLTVV.

This chain uses TRBV30 with TRBJ1-3; D not resolved. V was cut by 5 bases and J by 4 bases, with 12 bases left in between. Germline V gene data show CDR1 as GTSNPN and CDR2 as SVGIG (reference sequence). CDR3 length: 13 residues. The CDR3 protein is CAWALGSGNTIYF. The CDR3 DNA follows: TGTGCCTGGGCGCTAGGTTCCGGAAACACCATATATTTT.

The J gene is TRBJ2-5, the V gene TRBV5-4; weak D call: TRBD2 (5 bases). V gave up 2 bases and J gave up 5 bases, with 10 bases separating them. The CDR3 length is 13 residues. Germline CDR1 reads SGHNT; CDR2 reads YYREEE (reference sequence). CDR3 sequence: CASSFQRGETQYF. The DNA for the CDR3 is TGTGCCAGCAGCTTTCAGCGCGGGGAGACCCAGTACTTC.